This T cell receptor beta chain was found in a study of blood T cell repertoires in COVID-19. Methods used by the authors: The assay estimated nucleated cells by amplifying reference gene primers. Sequencing used immunoSEQ multiplex PCR; TCRdb keeps in-frame clones, though not all of them. The V and J calls and clone size were taken over from that table, and D and trimming were inferred from the DNA. This table holds about 98,000 clones, 82% found once. This CDR3 is built from 14 residues. The germline V gene has CDR1 SGHRS and CDR2 YFSETQ. With V trimmed by 4 bases and J by 6 bases, 5 bases remained unmatched.

V and J are TRBV5-1 and TRBJ1-3; TRBD1 matches 9 bases. The source of this sequence is a man older than 75 with acute or convalescent COVID-19. Sequencing was carried out using peripheral blood. The CDR3 DNA reads TGCGCCAGCAGCATTACAGGGGGCGAAAACACCATATATTTT. Translated, it gives CASSITGGENTIYF.